This TCR beta chain stems from a study of vaccination and CD4 T cells after COVID-19. Looking at the study overall: At days 161 to 241 post-vaccination, as well as at day 14, three convalescent patients were sampled.

Time point given: late sampling 161 to 241 days after vaccination in three convalescent patients. Treatment noted: roughly 10-day PBMC culture with coronavirus spike peptide pools or control peptides (ViraFEST assay). With about nine days of culture completed, CD4+ T cells were isolated by negative selection. After removal of 6 bases from V and 3 bases from J, the junction contained 9 bases not matched to a gene. Germline assignment: CDR1 MDHEN and CDR2 SYDVKM. The CDR3 covers 16 residues. Sequencing of the DNA from cultured CD4+ T cells was carried out with the Oncomine TCR Beta short-read assay. DNA came from CD4+ T cells after culture. TCRdb re-called the PCR reads with MiXCR, one entry per CDR3 protein. The data contain tens of thousands of distinct CDR3 sequences, 25% to 35% of them singletons. This clonotype appeared a few times. Its antigen is undetermined. Whole-study results and caveats: The authors identified 304 of 307 vaccine-specific clones in convalescent patients as spike mono-reactive.

The sequenced sample was CD4+ T cells from blood, cultured in vitro, obtained about 7 months after SARS-CoV-2 vaccination. This TCR derives from a human donor who had recovered from COVID-19. V usage is TRBV28 and J usage is TRBJ2-2; TRBD2 agrees at 8 bases. CDR3 sequence: CASSPSGSADTGELFF. DNA for the CDR3: TGTGCCAGCAGCCCCAGCGGGAGCGCCGACACCGGGGAGCTGTTTTTT.